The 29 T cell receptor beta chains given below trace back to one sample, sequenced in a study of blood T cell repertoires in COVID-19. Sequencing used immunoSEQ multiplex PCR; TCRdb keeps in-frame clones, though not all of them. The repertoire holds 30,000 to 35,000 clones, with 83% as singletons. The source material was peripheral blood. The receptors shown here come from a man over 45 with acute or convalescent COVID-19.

CDR3 in DNA: TGCAGCGTTGAAGACATCGGGACAGGGGGAGAGACCCAGTACTTC. This sequence encodes CSVEDIGTGGETQYF. This chain links TRBV29-1 with TRBJ2-5, with 11 bases lining up with TRBD1. Germline loops: CDR1 SQVTM, CDR2 ANQGSEA. The CDR3 runs 15 residues. V lost 0 bases and J lost 4; bases outside the gene matches: 4.

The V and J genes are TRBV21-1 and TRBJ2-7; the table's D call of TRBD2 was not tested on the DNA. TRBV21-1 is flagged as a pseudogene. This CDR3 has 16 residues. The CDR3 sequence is CASSKGRIAVTYEQYF. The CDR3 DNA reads TGTGCCAGCAGCAAAGGGAGGATAGCGGTTACCTACGAGCAGTACTTC.

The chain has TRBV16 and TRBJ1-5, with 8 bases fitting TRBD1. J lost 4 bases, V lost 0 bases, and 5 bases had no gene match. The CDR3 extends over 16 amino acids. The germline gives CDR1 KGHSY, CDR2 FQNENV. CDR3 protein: CASSQSDRALNQPQHF. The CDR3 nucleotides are TGTGCCAGCAGCCAATCGGACAGGGCACTGAATCAGCCCCAGCATTTT.

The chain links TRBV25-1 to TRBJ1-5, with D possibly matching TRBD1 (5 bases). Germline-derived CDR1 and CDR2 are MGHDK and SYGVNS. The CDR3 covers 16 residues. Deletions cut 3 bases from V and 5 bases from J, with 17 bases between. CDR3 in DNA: TGTGCCAGCAGTGACGGTAACAGGCCCCTATATCAGCCCCAGCATTTT. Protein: CASSDGNRPLYQPQHF.

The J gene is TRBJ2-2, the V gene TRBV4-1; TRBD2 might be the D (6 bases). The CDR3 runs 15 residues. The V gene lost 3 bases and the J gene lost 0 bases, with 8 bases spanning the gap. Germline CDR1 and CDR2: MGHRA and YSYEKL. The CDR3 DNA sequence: TGCGCCAGCAGCCATGGGGGGACGAACACCGGGGAGCTGTTTTTT. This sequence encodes CASSHGGTNTGELFF.

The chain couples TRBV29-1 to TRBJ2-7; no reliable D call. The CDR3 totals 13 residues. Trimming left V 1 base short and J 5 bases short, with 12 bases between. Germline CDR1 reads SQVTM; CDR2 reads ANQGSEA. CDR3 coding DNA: TGCAGCGTTGAAGCTCTCTCCCGGGACGAGCAGTACTTC. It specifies CSVEALSRDEQYF.

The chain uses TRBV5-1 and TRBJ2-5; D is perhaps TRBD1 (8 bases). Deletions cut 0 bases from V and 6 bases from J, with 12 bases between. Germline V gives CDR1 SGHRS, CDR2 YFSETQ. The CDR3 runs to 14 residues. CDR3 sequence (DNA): TGCGCCAGCAGCTTGGAACAGGGGGGGAAGACCCAGTACTTC. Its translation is CASSLEQGGKTQYF.

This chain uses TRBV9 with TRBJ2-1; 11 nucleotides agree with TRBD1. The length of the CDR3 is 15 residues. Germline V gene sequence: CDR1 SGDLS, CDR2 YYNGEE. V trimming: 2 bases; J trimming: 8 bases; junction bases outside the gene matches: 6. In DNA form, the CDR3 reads TGTGCCAGCAGCGTTTGGACAGGGGGCAGGGATGAGCAGTTCTTC. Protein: CASSVWTGGRDEQFF.

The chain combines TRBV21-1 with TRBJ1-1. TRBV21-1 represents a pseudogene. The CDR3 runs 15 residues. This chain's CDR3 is CASSKGAKEGTEAFF. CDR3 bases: TGTGCCAGCAGCAAAGGGGCGAAGGAGGGCACTGAAGCTTTCTTT.

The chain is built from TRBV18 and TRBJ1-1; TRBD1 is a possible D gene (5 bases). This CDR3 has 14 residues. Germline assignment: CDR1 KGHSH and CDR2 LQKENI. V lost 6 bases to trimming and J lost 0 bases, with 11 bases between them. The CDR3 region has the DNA TGTGCCAGCTCTCCGGGACTCCTGAACACTGAAGCTTTCTTT. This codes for CASSPGLLNTEAFF.

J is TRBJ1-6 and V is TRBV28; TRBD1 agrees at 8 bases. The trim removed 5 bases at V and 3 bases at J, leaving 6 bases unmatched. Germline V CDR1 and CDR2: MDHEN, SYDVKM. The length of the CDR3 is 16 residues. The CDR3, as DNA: TGTGCCAGCAGTCCCGGGACAGGTGTCTATAATTCACCCCTCCACTTT. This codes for CASSPGTGVYNSPLHF. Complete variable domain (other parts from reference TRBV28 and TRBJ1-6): DVKVTQSSRYLVKRTGEKVFLECVQDMDHENMFWYRQDPGLGLRLIYFSYDVKMKEKGDIPEGYSVSREKKERFSLILESASTNQTSMYLCASSPGTGVYNSPLHFGNGTRLTVT.

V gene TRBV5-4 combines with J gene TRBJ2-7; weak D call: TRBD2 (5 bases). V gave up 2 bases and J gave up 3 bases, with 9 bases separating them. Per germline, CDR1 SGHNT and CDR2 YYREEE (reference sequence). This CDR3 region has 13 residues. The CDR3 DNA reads TGTGCCAGCAGCTTATCGAGGGACTACGAGCAGTACTTC. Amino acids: CASSLSRDYEQYF.

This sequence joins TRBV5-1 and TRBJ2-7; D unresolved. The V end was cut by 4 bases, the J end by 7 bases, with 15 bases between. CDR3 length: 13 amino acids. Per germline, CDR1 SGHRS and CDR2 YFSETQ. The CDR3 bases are TGCGCCAGCAGCCTGGAAGCCACGAGTGAGCAGTACTTC. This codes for CASSLEATSEQYF.

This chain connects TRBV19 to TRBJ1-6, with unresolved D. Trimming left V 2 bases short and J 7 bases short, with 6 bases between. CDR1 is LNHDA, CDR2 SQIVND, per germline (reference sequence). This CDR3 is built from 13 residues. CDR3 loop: CASSINGNSPLHF. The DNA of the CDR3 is TGTGCCAGTAGTATAAACGGGAATTCACCCCTCCACTTT.

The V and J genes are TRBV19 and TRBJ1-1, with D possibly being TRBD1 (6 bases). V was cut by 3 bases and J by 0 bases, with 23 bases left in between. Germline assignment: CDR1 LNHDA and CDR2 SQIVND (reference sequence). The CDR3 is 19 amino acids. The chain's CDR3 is CASSIPPLWGPHLNTEAFF. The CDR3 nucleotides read TGTGCCAGTAGTATCCCCCCTCTTTGGGGGCCGCATCTGAACACTGAAGCTTTCTTT.

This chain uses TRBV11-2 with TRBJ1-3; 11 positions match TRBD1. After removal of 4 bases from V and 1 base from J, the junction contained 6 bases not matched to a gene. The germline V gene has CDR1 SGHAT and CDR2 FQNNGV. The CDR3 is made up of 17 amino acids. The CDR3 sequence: CASSSWTGGGSGNTIYF. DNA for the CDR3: TGTGCCAGCAGCTCCTGGACAGGGGGCGGATCTGGAAACACCATATATTTT.

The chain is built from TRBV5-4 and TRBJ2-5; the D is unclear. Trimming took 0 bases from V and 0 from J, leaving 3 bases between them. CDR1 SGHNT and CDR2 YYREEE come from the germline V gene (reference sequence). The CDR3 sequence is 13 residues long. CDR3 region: CASSLANQETQYF. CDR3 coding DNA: TGTGCCAGCAGCTTGGCAAACCAAGAGACCCAGTACTTC.

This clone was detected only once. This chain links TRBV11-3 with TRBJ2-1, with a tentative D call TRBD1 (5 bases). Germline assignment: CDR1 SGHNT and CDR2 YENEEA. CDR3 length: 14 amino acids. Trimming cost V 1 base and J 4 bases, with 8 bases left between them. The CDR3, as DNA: TGTGCCAGCAGCTTAGGACGGACATACAATGAGCAGTTCTTC. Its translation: CASSLGRTYNEQFF.

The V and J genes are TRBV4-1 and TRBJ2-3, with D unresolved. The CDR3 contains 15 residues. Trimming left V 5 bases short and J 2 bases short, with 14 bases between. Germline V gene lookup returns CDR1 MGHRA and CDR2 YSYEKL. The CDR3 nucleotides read TGCGCCAGCAGCTTGGTGTTCCCTATCACAGATACGCAGTATTTT. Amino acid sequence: CASSLVFPITDTQYF.

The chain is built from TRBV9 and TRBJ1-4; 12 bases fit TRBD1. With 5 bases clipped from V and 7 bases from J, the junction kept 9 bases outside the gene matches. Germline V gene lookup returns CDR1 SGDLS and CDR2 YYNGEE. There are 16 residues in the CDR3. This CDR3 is CASSGGTGGGSEKLFF. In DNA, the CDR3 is TGTGCCAGCAGTGGAGGGACAGGGGGCGGGAGTGAAAAACTGTTTTTT.

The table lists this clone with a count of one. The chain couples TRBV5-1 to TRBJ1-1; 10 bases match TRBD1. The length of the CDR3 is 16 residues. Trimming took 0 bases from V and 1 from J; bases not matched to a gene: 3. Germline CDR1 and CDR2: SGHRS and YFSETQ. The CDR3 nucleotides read TGCGCCAGCAGCTTGGCGACAGGGGGCCCGAACACTGAAGCTTTCTTT. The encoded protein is CASSLATGGPNTEAFF.

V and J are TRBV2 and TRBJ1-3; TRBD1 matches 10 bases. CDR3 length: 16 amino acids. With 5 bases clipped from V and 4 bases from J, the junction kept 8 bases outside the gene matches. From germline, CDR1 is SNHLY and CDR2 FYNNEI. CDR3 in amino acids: CASSSLPGQGGNTIYF. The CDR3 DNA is TGTGCCAGCAGTTCGCTCCCGGGACAGGGGGGAAACACCATATATTTT.

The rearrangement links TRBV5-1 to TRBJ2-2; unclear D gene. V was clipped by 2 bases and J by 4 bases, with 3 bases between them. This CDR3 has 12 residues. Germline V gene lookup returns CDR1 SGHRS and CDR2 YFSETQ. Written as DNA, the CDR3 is TGCGCCAGCAGCTTAGCCACCGGGGAGCTGTTTTTT. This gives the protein CASSLATGELFF.

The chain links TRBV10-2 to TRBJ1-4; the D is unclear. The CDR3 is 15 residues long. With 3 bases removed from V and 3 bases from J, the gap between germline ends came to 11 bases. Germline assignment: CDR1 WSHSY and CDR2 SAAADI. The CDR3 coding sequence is TGCGCCAGCAGTGATGCTAGAGGTCCTAATGAAAAACTGTTTTTT. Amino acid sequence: CASSDARGPNEKLFF.

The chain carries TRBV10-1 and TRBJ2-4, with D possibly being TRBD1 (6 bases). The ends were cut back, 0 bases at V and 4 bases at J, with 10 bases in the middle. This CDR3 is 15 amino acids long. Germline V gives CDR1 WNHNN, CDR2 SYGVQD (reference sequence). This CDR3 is CASSESGAPKNIQYF. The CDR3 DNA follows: TGCGCCAGCAGTGAGTCGGGGGCGCCGAAAAACATTCAGTACTTC.

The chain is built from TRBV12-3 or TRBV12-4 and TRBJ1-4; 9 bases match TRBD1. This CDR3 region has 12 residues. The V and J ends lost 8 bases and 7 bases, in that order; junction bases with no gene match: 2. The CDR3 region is CASEQGAEKLFF. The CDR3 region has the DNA TGTGCCAGCGAACAGGGGGCTGAAAAACTGTTTTTT.

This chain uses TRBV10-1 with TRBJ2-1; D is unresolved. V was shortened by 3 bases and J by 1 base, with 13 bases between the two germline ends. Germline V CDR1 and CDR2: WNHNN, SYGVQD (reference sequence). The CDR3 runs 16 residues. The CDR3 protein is CASSDLGVNSYNEQFF. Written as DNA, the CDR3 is TGCGCCAGCAGTGATCTCGGAGTGAATTCCTACAATGAGCAGTTCTTC.

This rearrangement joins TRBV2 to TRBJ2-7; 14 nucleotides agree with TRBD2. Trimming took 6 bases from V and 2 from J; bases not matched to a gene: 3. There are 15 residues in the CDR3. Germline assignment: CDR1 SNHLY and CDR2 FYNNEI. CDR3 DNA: TGTGCCAGCAGGGTGACTAGCGGGAGGGCCTACGAGCAGTACTTC. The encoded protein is CASRVTSGRAYEQYF.

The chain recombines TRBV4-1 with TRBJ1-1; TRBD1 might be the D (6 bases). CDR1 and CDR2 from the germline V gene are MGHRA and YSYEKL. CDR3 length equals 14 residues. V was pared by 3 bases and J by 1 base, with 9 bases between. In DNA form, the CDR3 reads TGCGCCAGCAGCCAGCTGACAGGGAACACTGAAGCTTTCTTT. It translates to CASSQLTGNTEAFF.